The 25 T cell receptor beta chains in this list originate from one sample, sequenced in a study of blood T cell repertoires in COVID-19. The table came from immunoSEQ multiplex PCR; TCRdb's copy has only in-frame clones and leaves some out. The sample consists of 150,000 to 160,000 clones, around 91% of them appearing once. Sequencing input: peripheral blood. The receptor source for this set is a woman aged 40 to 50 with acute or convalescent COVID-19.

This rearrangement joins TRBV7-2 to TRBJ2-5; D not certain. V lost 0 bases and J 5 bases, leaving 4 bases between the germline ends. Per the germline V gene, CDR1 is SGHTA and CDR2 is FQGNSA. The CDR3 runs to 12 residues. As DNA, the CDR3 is TGTGCCAGCAGCTTAGCCGGGGAGACCCAGTACTTC. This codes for CASSLAGETQYF.

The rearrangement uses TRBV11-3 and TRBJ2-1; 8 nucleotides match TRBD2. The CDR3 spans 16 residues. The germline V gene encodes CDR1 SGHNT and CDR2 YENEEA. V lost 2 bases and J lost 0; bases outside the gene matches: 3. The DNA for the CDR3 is TGTGCCAGCAGCTTAAGGGCGGGAGGCTCCTACAATGAGCAGTTCTTC. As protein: CASSLRAGGSYNEQFF.

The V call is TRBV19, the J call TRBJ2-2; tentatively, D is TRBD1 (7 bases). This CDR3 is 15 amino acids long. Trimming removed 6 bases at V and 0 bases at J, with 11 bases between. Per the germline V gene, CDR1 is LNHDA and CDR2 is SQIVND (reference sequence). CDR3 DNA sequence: TGTGCCAGTAGACGGGGGACAGCGAACACCGGGGAGCTGTTTTTT. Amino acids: CASRRGTANTGELFF.

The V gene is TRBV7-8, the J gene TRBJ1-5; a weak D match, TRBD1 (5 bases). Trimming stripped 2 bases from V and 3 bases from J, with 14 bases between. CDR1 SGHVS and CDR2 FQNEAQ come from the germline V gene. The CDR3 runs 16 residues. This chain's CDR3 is CASSLFSSGDNQPQHF. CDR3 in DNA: TGTGCCAGCAGCTTATTTTCGTCGGGGGACAATCAGCCCCAGCATTTT.

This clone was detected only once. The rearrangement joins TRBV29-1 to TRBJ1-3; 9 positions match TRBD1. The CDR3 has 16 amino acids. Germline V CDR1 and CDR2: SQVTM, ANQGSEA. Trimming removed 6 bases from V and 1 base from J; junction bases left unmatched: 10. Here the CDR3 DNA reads TGCAGCGTGGATGCCGGGACAGGGATTTCTGGAAACACCATATATTTT. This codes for CSVDAGTGISGNTIYF.

The CDR3: CASSFGLRGTDTQYF. The DNA of the CDR3 is TGTGCCAGCAGCTTCGGACTCCGGGGCACAGATACGCAGTATTTT. V usage is TRBV11-2 and J usage is TRBJ2-3; possible D gene TRBD2, 5 bases. Germline V CDR1 and CDR2: SGHAT, FQNNGV. CDR3 length: 15 amino acids. V was pared by 3 bases and J by 1 base, with 11 bases between.

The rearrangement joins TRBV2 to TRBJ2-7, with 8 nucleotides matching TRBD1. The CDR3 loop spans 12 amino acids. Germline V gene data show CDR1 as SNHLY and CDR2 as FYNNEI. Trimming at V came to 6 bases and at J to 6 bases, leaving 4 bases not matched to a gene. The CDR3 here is CASRQDRGEQYF. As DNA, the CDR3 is TGTGCCAGCAGGCAAGACAGGGGCGAGCAGTACTTC.

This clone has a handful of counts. The CDR3 region is CASSHRRGPGELFF. The CDR3 DNA follows: TGTGCCAGCAGCCACCGGAGGGGTCCCGGGGAGCTGTTTTTT. J is TRBJ2-2 and V is TRBV7-8; tentatively, D is TRBD2 (6 bases). The CDR3 spans 14 residues. Germline assignment: CDR1 SGHVS and CDR2 FQNEAQ. Trimming removed 5 bases from V and 6 bases from J, with 13 bases in between. Using reference TRBV7-8 and TRBJ2-2 for the parts outside the CDR3, the full variable domain is GAGVSQSPRYKVAKRGQDVALRCDPISGHVSLFWYQQALGQGPEFLTYFQNEAQLDKSGLPSDRFFAERPEGSVSTLKIQRTQQEDSAVYLCASSHRRGPGELFFGEGSRLTVL.

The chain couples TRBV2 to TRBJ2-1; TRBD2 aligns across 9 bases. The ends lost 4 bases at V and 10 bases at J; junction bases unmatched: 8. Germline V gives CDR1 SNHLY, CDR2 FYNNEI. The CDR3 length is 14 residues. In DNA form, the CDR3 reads TGTGCCAGCAGTGTGTCGTCGCGGGGGGGCGAGCAGTTCTTC. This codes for CASSVSSRGGEQFF.

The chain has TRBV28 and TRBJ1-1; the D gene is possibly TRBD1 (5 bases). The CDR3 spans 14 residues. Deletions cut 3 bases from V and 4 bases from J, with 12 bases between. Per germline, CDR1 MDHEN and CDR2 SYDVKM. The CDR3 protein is CASSFQGTSTEAFF. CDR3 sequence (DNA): TGTGCCAGCAGTTTTCAGGGTACTTCCACTGAAGCTTTCTTT.

The CDR3 DNA sequence: TGTGCCAGCAGTGAGTATAGCAATCAGCCCCAGCATTTT. It specifies CASSEYSNQPQHF. The genes are TRBV6-1 and TRBJ1-5; D uncertain. The CDR3 consists of 13 residues. Germline values: CDR1 MNHNS, CDR2 SASEGT. V was clipped by 3 bases and J by 0 bases, with 3 bases between them.

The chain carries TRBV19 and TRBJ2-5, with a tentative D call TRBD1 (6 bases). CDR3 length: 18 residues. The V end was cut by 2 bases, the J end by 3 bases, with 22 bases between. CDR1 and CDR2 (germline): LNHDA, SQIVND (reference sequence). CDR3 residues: CASSISGGNRADKETQYF. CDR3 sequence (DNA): TGTGCCAGTAGTATATCTGGAGGAAACAGGGCCGATAAAGAGACCCAGTACTTC.

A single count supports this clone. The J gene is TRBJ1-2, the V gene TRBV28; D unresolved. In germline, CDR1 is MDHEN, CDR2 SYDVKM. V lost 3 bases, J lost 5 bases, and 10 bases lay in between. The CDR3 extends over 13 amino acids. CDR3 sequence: CASSFTRRYGYTF. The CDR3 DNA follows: TGTGCCAGCAGTTTCACTAGGAGGTATGGCTACACCTTC.

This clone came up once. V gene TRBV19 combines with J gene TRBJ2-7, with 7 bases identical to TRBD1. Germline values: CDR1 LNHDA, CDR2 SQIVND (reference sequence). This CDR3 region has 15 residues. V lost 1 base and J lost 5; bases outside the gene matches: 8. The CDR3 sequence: CASSIGGGQVNEQYF. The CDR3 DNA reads TGTGCCAGTAGTATAGGGGGCGGACAGGTCAACGAGCAGTACTTC.

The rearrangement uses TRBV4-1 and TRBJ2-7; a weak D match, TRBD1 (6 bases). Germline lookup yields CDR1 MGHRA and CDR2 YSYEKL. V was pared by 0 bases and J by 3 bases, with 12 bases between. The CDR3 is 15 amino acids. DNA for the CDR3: TGCGCCAGCAGCCAAGACGACAGGAAGATCTACGAGCAGTACTTC. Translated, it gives CASSQDDRKIYEQYF.

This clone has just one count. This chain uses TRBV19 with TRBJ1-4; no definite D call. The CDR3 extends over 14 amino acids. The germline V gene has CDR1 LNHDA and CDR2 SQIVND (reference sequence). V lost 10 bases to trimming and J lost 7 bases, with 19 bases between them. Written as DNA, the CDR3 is TGTGCCACCGCTCGATCTACCGGACTTGAAAAACTGTTTTTT. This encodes CATARSTGLEKLFF.

For the CDR3, the DNA is TGTGCCAGCAGTTTGTCCCGGGTGGGGTATTTT. It is translated as CASSLSRVGYF. The V gene is TRBV12-3 or TRBV12-4, the J gene TRBJ2-3; the D is unclear. The CDR3 runs 11 residues. V was shortened by 3 bases and J by 14 bases, with 12 bases between the two germline ends.

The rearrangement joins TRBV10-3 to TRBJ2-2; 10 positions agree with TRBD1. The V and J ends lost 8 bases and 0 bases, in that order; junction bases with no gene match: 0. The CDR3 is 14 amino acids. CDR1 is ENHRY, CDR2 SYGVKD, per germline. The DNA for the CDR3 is TGTGCCATCGGACAGGGGGCGAACACCGGGGAGCTGTTTTTT. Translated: CAIGQGANTGELFF.

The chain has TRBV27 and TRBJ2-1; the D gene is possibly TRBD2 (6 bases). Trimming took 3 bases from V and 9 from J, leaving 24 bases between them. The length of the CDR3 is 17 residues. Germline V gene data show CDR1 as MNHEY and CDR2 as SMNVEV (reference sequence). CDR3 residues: CASSFLASSELKTEQFF. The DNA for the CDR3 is TGTGCCAGCAGTTTTTTAGCCTCTAGCGAACTAAAAACTGAGCAGTTCTTC.

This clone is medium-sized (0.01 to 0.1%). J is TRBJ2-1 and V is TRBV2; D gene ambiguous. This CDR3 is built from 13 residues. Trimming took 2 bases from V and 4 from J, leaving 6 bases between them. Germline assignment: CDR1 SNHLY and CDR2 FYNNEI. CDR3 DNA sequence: TGTGCCAGCAGTGAACAGGAATACAATGAGCAGTTCTTC. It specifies CASSEQEYNEQFF.

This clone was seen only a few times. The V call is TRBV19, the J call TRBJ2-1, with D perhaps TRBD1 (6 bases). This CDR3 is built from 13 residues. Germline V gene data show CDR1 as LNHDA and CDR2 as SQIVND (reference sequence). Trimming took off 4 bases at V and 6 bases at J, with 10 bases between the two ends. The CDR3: CASSNRVSNEQFF. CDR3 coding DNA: TGTGCCAGTAGTAACAGGGTCAGCAATGAGCAGTTCTTC.

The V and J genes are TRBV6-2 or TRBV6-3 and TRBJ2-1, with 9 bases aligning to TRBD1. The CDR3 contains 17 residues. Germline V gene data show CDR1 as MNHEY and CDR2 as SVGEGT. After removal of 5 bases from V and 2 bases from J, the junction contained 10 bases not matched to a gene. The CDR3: CASSPASTGGTYNEQFF. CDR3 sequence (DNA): TGTGCCAGCAGTCCAGCATCTACAGGGGGCACCTACAATGAGCAGTTCTTC.

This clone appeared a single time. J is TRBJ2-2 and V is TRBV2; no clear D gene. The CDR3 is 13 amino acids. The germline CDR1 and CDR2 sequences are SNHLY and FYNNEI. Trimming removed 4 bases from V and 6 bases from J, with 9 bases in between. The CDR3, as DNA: TGTGCCAGCAGTGGTATACTATCCGGGGAGCTGTTTTTT. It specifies CASSGILSGELFF.

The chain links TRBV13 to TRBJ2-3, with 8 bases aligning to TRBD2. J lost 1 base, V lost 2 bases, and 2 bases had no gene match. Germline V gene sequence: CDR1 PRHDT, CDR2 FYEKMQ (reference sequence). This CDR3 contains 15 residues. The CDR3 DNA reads TGTGCCAGCAGCTTATCGGGGGGGGGCACAGATACGCAGTATTTT. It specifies CASSLSGGGTDTQYF.

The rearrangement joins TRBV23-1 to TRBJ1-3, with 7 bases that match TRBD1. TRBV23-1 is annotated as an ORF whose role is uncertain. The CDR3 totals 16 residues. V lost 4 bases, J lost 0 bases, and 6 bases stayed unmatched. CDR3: CASSPTGALSGNTIYF. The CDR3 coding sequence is TGCGCCAGCAGTCCTACAGGGGCTCTCTCTGGAAACACCATATATTTT.